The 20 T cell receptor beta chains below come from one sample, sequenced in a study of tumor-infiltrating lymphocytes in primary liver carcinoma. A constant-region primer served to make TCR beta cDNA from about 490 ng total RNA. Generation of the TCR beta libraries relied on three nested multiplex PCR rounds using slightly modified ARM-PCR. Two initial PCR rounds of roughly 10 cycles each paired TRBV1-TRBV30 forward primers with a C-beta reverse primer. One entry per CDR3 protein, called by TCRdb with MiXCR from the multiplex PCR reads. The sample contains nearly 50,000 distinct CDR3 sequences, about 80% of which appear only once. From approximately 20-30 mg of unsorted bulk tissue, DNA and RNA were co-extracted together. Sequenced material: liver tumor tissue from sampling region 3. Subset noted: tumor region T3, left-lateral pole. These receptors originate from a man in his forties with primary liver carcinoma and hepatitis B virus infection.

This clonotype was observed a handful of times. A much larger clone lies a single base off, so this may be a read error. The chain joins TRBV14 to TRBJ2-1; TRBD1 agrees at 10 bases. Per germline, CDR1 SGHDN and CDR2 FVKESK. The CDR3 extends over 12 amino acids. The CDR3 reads CASSYGQGGQLF. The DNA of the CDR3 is TGTGCCAGCAGCTATGGACAGGGGGGACAGCTCTTC.

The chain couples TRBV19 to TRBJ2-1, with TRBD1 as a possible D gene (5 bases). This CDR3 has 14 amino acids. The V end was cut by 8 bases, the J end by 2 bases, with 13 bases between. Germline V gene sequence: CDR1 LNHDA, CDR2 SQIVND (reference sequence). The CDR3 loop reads CASGTGRAYNEQFF. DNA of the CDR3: TGTGCCAGTGGTACAGGACGGGCCTACAATGAGCAGTTCTTC.

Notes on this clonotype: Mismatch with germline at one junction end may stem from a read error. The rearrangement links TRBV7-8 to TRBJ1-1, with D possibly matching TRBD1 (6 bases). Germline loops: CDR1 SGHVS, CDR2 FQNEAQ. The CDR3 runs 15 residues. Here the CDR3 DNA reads TGTGCCAGCGGCTTAGGGGGGAGTGTGAACACTGAAGCTTTCTTT. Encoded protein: CASGLGGSVNTEAFF.

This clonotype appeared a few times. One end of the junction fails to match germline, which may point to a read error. The CDR3 DNA sequence: TGTGCCAGCAGTTTATCTGATAGGAACACCGGGGAGCCGTTTTTT. This codes for CASSLSDRNTGEPFF. The chain links TRBV28 to TRBJ2-2, with D possibly being TRBD2 (5 bases). The CDR3 has 15 amino acids. Per the germline V gene, CDR1 is MDHEN and CDR2 is SYDVKM.

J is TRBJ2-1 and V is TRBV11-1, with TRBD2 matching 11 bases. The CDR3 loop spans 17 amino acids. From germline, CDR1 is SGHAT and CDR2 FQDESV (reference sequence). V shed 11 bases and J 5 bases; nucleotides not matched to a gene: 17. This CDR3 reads CAGNLALAGEVDNEQFF. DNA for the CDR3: TGTGCCGGCAACCTGGCACTAGCGGGAGAAGTTGACAATGAGCAGTTCTTC.

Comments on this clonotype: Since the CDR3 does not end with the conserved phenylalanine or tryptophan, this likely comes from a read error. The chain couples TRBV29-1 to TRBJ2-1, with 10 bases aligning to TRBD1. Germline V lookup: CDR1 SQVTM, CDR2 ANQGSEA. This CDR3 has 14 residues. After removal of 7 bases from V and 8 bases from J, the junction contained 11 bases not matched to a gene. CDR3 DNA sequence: TGCAGCGGATTGCCAGGACAGGGGGTCGATGAGCAGTTCTCC. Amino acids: CSGLPGQGVDEQFS.

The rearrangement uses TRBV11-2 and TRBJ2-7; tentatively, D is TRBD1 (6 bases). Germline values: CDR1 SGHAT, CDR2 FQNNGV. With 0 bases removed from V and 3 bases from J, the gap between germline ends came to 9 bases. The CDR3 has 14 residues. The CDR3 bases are TGTGCCAGCAGCTTAGAGGCCAGGGGCTACGAGCAGTACTTC. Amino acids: CASSLEARGYEQYF.

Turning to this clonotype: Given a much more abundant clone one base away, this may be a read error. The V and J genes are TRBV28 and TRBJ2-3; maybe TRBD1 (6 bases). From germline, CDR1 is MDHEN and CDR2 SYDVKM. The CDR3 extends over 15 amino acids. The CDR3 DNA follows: TGTACCAGCATCCCGGACAGCTCTTCGACAGATACGCAGTATTTT. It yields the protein CTSIPDSSSTDTQYF.

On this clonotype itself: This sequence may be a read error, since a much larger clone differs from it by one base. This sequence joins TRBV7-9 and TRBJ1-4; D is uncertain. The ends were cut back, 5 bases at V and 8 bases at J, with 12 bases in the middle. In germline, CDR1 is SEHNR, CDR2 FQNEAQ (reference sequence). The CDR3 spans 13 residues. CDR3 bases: TGTGCCAGCAGCCCCGACGACCAAGAAAAACTGTTTTTT. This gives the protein CASSPDDQEKLFF.

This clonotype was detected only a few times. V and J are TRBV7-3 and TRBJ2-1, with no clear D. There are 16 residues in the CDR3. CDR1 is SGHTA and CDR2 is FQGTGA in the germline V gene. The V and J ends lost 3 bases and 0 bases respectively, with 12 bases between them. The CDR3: CASSLTQTPSYNEQFF. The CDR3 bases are TGTGCCAGCAGCTTGACTCAAACCCCCTCCTACAATGAGCAGTTCTTC.

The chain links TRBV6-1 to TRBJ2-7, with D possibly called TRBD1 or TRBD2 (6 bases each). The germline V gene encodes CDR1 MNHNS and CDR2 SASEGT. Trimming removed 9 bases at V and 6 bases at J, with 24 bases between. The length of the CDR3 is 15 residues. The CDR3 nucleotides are TGTGCCAGAACCCCTCGAAGGGGGGCGTTACTCGAGCAGTACTTC. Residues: CARTPRRGALLEQYF.

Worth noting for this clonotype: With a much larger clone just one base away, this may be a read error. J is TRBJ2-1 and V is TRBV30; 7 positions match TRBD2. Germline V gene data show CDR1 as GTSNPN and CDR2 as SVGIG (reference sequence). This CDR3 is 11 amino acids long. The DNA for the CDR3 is TGTGCCGGGAGTAGGGAGGGAGCGGAGTTCTTC. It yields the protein CAGSREGAEFF.

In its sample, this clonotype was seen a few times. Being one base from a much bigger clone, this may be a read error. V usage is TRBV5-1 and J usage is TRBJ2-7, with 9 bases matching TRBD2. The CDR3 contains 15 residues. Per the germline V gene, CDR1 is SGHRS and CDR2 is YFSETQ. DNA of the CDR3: TGCGCCAACAGCTTGGACCCGGGACTAGCTGGAGAGCAGTACTTC. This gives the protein CANSLDPGLAGEQYF.

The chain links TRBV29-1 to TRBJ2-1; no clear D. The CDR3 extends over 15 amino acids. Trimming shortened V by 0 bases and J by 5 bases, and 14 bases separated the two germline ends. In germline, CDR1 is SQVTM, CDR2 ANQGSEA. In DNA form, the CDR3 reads TGCAGCGTTGAAGAGCTGAAGCTGGGCGACAATGAGCAGTTCTTC. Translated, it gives CSVEELKLGDNEQFF.

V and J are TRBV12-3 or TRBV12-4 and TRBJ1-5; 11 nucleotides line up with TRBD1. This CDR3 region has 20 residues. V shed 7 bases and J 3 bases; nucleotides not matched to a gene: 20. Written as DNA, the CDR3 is TGTGCCAGCAACCTCAGGACAGGGGGCTTAAGCATCGGGATCAATCAGCCCCAGCATTTT. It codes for CASNLRTGGLSIGINQPQHF.

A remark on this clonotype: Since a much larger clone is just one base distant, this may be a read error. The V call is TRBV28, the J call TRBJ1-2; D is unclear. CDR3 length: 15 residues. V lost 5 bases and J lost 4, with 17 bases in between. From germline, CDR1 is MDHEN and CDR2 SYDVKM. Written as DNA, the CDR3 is TGTGCCAGCAGTCCCCGGCGGAGCGCTATCTATGGCTACACCTTC. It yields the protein CASSPRRSAIYGYTF.

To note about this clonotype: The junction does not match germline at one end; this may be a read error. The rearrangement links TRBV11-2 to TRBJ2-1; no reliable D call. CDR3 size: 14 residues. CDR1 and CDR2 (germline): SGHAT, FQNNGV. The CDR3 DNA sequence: TGTGCCAGCAGCTACCTAGACTCCCACAATGAGCAGTTCTTC. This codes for CASSYLDSHNEQFF.

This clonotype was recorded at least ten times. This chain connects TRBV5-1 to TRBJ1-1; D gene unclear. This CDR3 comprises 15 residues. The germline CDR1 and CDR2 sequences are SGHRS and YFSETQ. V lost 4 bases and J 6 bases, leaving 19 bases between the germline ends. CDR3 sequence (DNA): TGCGCCAGCAGCCCGGAGGACGCTCTTCGGGCTGAAGCTTTCTTT. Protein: CASSPEDALRAEAFF.

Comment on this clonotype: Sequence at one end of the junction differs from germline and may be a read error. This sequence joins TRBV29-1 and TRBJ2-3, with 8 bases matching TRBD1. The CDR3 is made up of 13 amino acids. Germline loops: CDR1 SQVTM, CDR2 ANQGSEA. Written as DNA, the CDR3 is TGCAGCGTTGTTAGGCAGGGGGCAGATACACAGTATTTT. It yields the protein CSVVRQGADTQYF.

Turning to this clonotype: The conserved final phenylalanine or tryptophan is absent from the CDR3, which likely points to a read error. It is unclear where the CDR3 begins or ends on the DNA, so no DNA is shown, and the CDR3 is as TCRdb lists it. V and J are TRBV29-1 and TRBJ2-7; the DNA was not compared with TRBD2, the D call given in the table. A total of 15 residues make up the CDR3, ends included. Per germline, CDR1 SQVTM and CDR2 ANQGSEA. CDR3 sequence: CSVRLAGGSRYERYL.